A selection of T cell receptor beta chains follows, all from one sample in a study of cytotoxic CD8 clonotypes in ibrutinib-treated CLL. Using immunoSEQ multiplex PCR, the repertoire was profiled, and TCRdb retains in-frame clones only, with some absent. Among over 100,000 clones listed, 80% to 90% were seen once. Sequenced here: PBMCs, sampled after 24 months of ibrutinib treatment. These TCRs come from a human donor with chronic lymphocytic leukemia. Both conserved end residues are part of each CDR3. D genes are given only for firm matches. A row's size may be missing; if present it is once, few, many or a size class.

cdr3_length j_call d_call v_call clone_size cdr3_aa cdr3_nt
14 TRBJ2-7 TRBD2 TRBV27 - CASAQPSGTYEQYF TGTGCCAGCGCCCAACCTAGCGGGACCTACGAGCAGTACTTC
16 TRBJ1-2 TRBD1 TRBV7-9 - CASSLAPMTGFDCYTF TGTGCCAGCAGCTTAGCACCTATGACAGGGTTTGACTGCTACACCTTC
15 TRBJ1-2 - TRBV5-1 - CASSSTGTPTYGYTF TGCGCCAGCAGCTCCACCGGGACGCCCACTTATGGCTACACCTTC
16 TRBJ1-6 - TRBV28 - CASSFQTGGGNSPLHF TGTGCCAGCAGTTTTCAGACAGGAGGGGGTAATTCACCCCTCCACTTT
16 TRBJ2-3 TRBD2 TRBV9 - CASSVAPSGGADTQYF TGTGCCAGCAGCGTAGCCCCTAGCGGGGGGGCAGATACGCAGTATTTT
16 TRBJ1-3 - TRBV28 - CASNSPTTNSGNTIYF TGTGCCAGCAATTCTCCGACAACTAACTCTGGAAACACCATATATTTT
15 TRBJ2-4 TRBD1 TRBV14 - CASSQPGTGGNIQYF TGTGCCAGCAGCCAGCCCGGGACAGGGGGCAACATTCAGTACTTC
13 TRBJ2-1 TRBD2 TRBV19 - CASSIPSGDEQFF TGTGCCAGTAGTATACCTAGCGGGGATGAGCAGTTCTTC
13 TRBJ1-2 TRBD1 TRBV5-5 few CASSKDRGYGYTF TGTGCCAGCAGCAAGGACAGGGGATATGGCTACACCTTC
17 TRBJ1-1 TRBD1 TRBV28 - CASSLSRGRGLSTEAFF TGTGCCAGCAGTCTGTCCAGGGGGCGCGGTCTCAGCACTGAAGCTTTCTTT
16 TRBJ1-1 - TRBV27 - CASRMTGTVGNTEAFF TGTGCCAGCAGGATGACCGGGACCGTGGGGAACACTGAAGCTTTCTTT
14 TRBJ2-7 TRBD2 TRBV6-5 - CASSYREDSYEQYF TGTGCCAGCAGTTACCGGGAGGACTCCTACGAGCAGTACTTC
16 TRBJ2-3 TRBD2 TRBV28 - CASSRLAGTRTDTQYF TGTGCCAGCAGTAGACTAGCGGGGACCCGCACAGATACGCAGTATTTT
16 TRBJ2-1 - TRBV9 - CASSVGSQVWGNEQFF TGTGCCAGCAGCGTAGGATCACAAGTGTGGGGAAATGAGCAGTTCTTC
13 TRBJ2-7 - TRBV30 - CACRQVSSYEQYF TGTGCCTGCAGACAGGTCAGCTCCTACGAGCAGTACTTC
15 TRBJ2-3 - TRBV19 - CASSIPSGQTDTQYF TGTGCCAGTAGTATACCTAGCGGACAGACAGATACGCAGTATTTT
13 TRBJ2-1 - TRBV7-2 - CASNSRVENEQFF TGTGCCAGCAACAGCAGGGTTGAGAATGAGCAGTTCTTC
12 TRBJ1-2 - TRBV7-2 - CASSLERGGYTF TGTGCCAGCAGCCTCGAAAGGGGTGGCTACACCTTC
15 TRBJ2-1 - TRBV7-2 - CASSLEGLSYNEQFF TGTGCCAGCAGCTTAGAAGGGCTATCCTACAATGAGCAGTTCTTC
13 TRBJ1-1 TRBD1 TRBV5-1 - CASRPNDRGEAFF TGCGCCAGCAGACCGAACGACAGGGGCGAAGCTTTCTTT
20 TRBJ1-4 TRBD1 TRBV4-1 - CASSHRLQGTSRETNEKLFF TGCGCCAGCAGCCACAGACTACAGGGGACCTCTCGAGAAACTAATGAAAAACTGTTTTTT
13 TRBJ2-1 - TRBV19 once CASGLTVSNEQFF TGTGCCAGTGGGTTGACAGTCTCCAATGAGCAGTTCTTC
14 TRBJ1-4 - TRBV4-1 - CASSQDALREKLFF TGCGCCAGCAGCCAAGATGCCCTTCGAGAAAAACTGTTTTTT
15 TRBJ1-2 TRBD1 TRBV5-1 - CASSSGTGGVYGYTF TGCGCCAGCAGCTCCGGGACAGGGGGCGTTTATGGCTACACCTTC
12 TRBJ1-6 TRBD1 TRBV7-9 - CASSSTGALLHF TGTGCCAGCAGCTCGACAGGGGCCCTGTTACACTTT
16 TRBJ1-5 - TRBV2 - CASSVGGGPSNQPQHF TGTGCCAGCAGTGTAGGAGGGGGGCCGAGCAATCAGCCCCAGCATTTT
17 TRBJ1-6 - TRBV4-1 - CASSPGQQSSYNSPLHF TGCGCCAGCAGCCCTGGACAGCAAAGCTCCTATAATTCACCCCTCCACTTT
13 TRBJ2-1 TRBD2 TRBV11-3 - CASSIRLANEQFF TGTGCCAGCAGCATCAGACTAGCAAATGAGCAGTTCTTC
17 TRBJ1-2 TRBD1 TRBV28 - CASSSPTAGTGGRGYTF TGTGCCAGCAGTTCTCCTACAGCCGGGACAGGGGGCAGAGGCTACACCTTC
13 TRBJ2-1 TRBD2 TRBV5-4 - CATRLGGGPEQFF TGTGCCACCAGGCTCGGCGGGGGGCCTGAGCAGTTCTTC
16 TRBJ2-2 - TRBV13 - CASSFLLEGNTGELFF TGTGCCAGCAGCTTTTTACTCGAAGGGAACACCGGGGAGCTGTTTTTT
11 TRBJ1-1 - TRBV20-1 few CSVAPNTEAFF TGCAGTGTGGCGCCGAACACTGAAGCTTTCTTT
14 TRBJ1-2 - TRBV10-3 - CAISEKSTMEGYTF TGTGCCATCAGTGAGAAGTCAACTATGGAGGGCTACACCTTC
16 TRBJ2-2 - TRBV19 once CASSMPGLSRTGELFF TGTGCCAGTAGTATGCCGGGGCTAAGCCGGACCGGGGAGCTGTTTTTT
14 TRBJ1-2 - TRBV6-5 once CASSYSPDWGGYTF TGTGCCAGCAGTTACTCGCCCGATTGGGGTGGCTACACCTTC
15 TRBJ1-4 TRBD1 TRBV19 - CASRLQGQTNEKLFF TGTGCCAGTAGGTTACAGGGACAGACTAATGAAAAACTGTTTTTT
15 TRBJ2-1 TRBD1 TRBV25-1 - CASSDRRGLYNEQFF TGTGCCAGCAGTGATCGCAGGGGGCTGTACAATGAGCAGTTCTTC
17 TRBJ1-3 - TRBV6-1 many CASSATGHSYSGNTIYF TGTGCCAGCAGTGCTACGGGACACTCCTACTCTGGAAACACCATATATTTT
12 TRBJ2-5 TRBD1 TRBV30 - CAWGQGTQTQYF TGTGCCTGGGGACAGGGGACCCAGACCCAGTACTTC
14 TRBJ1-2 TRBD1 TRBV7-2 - CASSWTGGKAGYTF TGTGCCAGCAGCTGGACAGGGGGTAAGGCTGGCTACACCTTC
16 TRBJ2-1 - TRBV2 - CASSEAPTRSYNEQFF TGTGCCAGCAGTGAGGCACCGACACGCTCCTACAATGAGCAGTTCTTC
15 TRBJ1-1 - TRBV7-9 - CASSIRDVSFTEAFF TGTGCCAGCAGCATCCGGGACGTGTCCTTCACTGAAGCTTTCTTT
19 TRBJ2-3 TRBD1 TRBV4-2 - CASSQDQGLGTASTDTQYF TGTGCCAGCAGCCAAGATCAAGGGTTGGGGACAGCTAGCACAGATACGCAGTATTTT
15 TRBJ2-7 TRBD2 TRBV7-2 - CASSSYSGSSYEQYF TGTGCCAGCAGCTCATATAGCGGGAGCTCCTACGAGCAGTACTTC
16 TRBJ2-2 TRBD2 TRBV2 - CASRAGTSGYTGELFF TGTGCCAGCAGGGCCGGGACTAGCGGATACACCGGGGAGCTGTTTTTT
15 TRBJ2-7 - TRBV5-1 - CASSPQGRSSYEQYF TGCGCCAGCAGCCCGCAGGGAAGGAGCTCCTACGAGCAGTACTTC
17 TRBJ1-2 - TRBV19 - CASSIQRGPRGNYGYTF TGTGCCAGTAGTATCCAGAGGGGCCCCCGGGGGAACTATGGCTACACCTTC
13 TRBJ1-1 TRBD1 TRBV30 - CAWDRAMNTEAFF TGTGCCTGGGACAGGGCCATGAACACTGAAGCTTTCTTT
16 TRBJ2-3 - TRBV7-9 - CASSPGVAASTDTQYF TGTGCCAGCAGCCCCGGGGTAGCGGCTAGCACAGATACGCAGTATTTT
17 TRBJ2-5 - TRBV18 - CASSPNRGRPIQETQYF TGTGCCAGCTCACCGAATCGGGGCAGACCCATTCAAGAGACCCAGTACTTC
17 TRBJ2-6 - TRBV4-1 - CASSQDQEVAGANVLTF TGCGCCAGCAGCCAAGATCAGGAAGTAGCTGGGGCCAACGTCCTGACTTTC
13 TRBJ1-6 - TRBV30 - CAWTEVPRSPLHF TGTGCCTGGACGGAAGTGCCTCGATCACCCCTCCACTTT
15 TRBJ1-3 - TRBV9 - CASSESGASGNTIYF TGTGCCAGCAGCGAGAGCGGGGCCTCTGGAAACACCATATATTTT
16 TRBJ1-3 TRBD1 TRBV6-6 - CASSHAQGARGNTIYF TGTGCCAGCAGCCACGCACAGGGGGCGCGGGGAAACACCATATATTTT
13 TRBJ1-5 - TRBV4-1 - CASSQSGVQPQHF TGCGCCAGCAGCCAATCAGGGGTGCAGCCCCAGCATTTT
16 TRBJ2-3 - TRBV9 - CASSVSHLGGFDTQYF TGTGCCAGCAGCGTATCTCACCTCGGGGGATTCGATACGCAGTATTTT
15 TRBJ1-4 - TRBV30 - CAWSSLGGANEKLFF TGTGCCTGGAGCTCCTTAGGAGGGGCTAATGAAAAACTGTTTTTT
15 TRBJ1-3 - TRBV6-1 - CASSGSMNPGNTIYF TGTGCCAGCAGCGGTTCTATGAACCCTGGAAACACCATATATTTT